Presented here are 27 T cell receptor beta chains from one specimen sequenced in a study of T cells in Graves' hyperthyroidism and ophthalmopathy. The TCR beta CDR3 regions underwent amplification using RNA transcripts as the source. The HTBI primer set was used in a first-round RT-PCR of the TCR CDR3. TCRdb used MiXCR to reprocess the multiplex PCR reads, holding one entry per CDR3 protein. The sample has around 520,000 distinct CDR3 sequences, less than 15% seen once. The material sequenced was blood. The source of these receptors is a woman aged 40 to 50 with Graves' hyperthyroidism.

In this sample, this clonotype turned up many times. The chain employs TRBV2 and TRBJ2-7; 7 nucleotides align to TRBD1. Germline lookup yields CDR1 SNHLY and CDR2 FYNNEI. There are 12 residues in the CDR3. J gave up 2 bases and V 10 bases, and 5 bases lay outside the gene matches. The CDR3 reads CATMDRTYEQYF. The CDR3 DNA reads TGTGCCACCATGGACAGGACCTACGAGCAGTACTTC.

The chain has TRBV2 and TRBJ2-5; no clear D. CDR1 and CDR2 (germline): SNHLY, FYNNEI. The germline V and J ends were trimmed by 6 bases and 2 bases, with 13 bases remaining between them. This CDR3 has 14 amino acids. Here the CDR3 reads CASRYREDQETQYF. The CDR3 region has the DNA TGTGCCAGCAGGTATAGGGAAGATCAAGAGACCCAGTACTTC. The full variable domain, rest sourced from reference TRBV2 and TRBJ2-5, is EPEVTQTPSHQVTQMGQEVILRCVPISNHLYFYWYRQILGQKVEFLVSFYNNEISEKSEIFDDQFSVERPDGSNFTLKIRSTKLEDSAMYFCASRYREDQETQYFGPGTRLLVL.

This clonotype was detected a few times. The chain links TRBV25-1 to TRBJ2-2; either TRBD1 or TRBD2 may supply D (5 bases each). V dropped 6 bases and J dropped 5 bases, with 19 bases sitting between them. Germline V gene sequence: CDR1 MGHDK, CDR2 SYGVNS. The CDR3 spans 16 residues. The CDR3 nucleotides are TGTGCCAGCAGCTTAGACCAGGGCCGGAGGACCGGGGAGCTGTTTTTT. This codes for CASSLDQGRRTGELFF.

The sample holds many counts of this clonotype. This chain connects TRBV6-2 or TRBV6-3 to TRBJ2-2; 16 bases fit TRBD2. The trim removed 4 bases at V and 5 bases at J, leaving 7 bases unmatched. Germline V CDR1 and CDR2: MNHEY, SVGEGT. The CDR3 is 18 amino acids. The CDR3 bases are TGTGCCAGCAGTTCCGGGACTAGCGGGAGGGCACGGACCGGGGAGCTGTTTTTT. Protein sequence: CASSSGTSGRARTGELFF.

The chain employs TRBV5-1 and TRBJ1-2, with 8 bases that match TRBD1. The germline V gene has CDR1 SGHRS and CDR2 YFSETQ. CDR3 length equals 14 residues. V lost 2 bases, J lost 4 bases, and 4 bases stayed unmatched. The CDR3 here is CASSFGQGRYGYTF. The CDR3 coding sequence is TGCGCCAGCAGCTTCGGACAGGGACGCTATGGCTACACCTTC.

V and J are TRBV7-2 and TRBJ2-5; 8 bases agree with TRBD2. The germline V gene encodes CDR1 SGHTA and CDR2 FQGNSA. The J segment lost 0 bases and the V segment lost 6 bases, leaving 6 bases of the junction unmatched. The CDR3 runs 15 residues. CDR3 sequence: CASSSGLAHQETQYF. The CDR3 DNA is TGTGCCAGCAGTTCCGGACTAGCACACCAAGAGACCCAGTACTTC. The entire variable domain, with the rest obtained from reference TRBV7-2 and TRBJ2-5, is as follows: GAGVSQSPSNKVTEKGKDVELRCDPISGHTALYWYRQSLGQGLEFLIYFQGNSAPDKSGLPSDRFSAERTGGSVSTLTIQRTQQEDSAVYLCASSSGLAHQETQYFGPGTRLLVL.

This clonotype has ten or more counts. J is TRBJ2-1 and V is TRBV5-1, with D possibly being TRBD2 (6 bases). This CDR3 is 14 amino acids long. The germline V gene encodes CDR1 SGHRS and CDR2 YFSETQ. The ends were cut back, 0 bases at V and 9 bases at J, with 13 bases in the middle. CDR3 amino acids: CASSLDRGYSEQFF. The CDR3, as DNA: TGCGCCAGCAGCTTGGACCGGGGGTATAGTGAGCAGTTCTTC. Looking up the rest from reference TRBV5-1 and TRBJ2-1 gives the full variable domain: KAGVTQTPRYLIKTRGQQVTLSCSPISGHRSVSWYQQTPGQGLQFLFEYFSETQRNKGNFPGRFSGRQFSNSRSEMNVSTLELGDSALYLCASSLDRGYSEQFFGPGTRLTVL.

This clonotype has at least ten counts. The rearrangement joins TRBV27 to TRBJ2-1, with 7 bases aligning to TRBD2. Trimming at V came to 2 bases and at J to 0 bases, leaving 7 bases not matched to a gene. The V gene's germline CDR1 is MNHEY and CDR2 SMNVEV (reference sequence). The length of the CDR3 is 17 residues. CDR3 DNA: TGTGCCAGCAGTTTAGTGGAATGGGGGGGCTCCTACAATGAGCAGTTCTTC. This codes for CASSLVEWGGSYNEQFF.

This clonotype has ten or more counts. The V gene is TRBV5-1, the J gene TRBJ2-7; TRBD2 agrees at 10 bases. CDR3 size: 15 residues. The germline V gene encodes CDR1 SGHRS and CDR2 YFSETQ. With 4 bases clipped from V and 2 bases from J, the junction kept 6 bases outside the gene matches. This CDR3 reads CASSQGLASTYEQYF. In DNA form, the CDR3 reads TGCGCCAGCAGCCAGGGACTAGCGTCGACCTACGAGCAGTACTTC.

This chain uses TRBV27 with TRBJ2-7; D uncertain. The ends were cut back, 8 bases at V and 2 bases at J, with 19 bases in the middle. The CDR3 spans 15 residues. From germline, CDR1 is MNHEY and CDR2 SMNVEV (reference sequence). Here the CDR3 DNA reads TGTGCCAGCGGTAACGGTGCGGACGTAGCCTACGAGCAGTACTTC. This gives the protein CASGNGADVAYEQYF.

This clonotype was picked up many times. The genes are TRBV4-2 and TRBJ2-1, with 12 positions matching TRBD2. V trimming: 2 bases; J trimming: 4 bases; junction bases outside the gene matches: 6. This CDR3 region has 17 residues. Germline loops: CDR1 LGHNA, CDR2 YNFKEQ. As DNA, the CDR3 is TGTGCCAGCAGCCAACCCACCACTAGCGGGAGGTACAATGAGCAGTTCTTC. It is translated as CASSQPTTSGRYNEQFF.

This chain uses TRBV9 with TRBJ2-7, with 9 bases identical to TRBD1. Germline-derived CDR1 and CDR2 are SGDLS and YYNGEE. The CDR3 is made up of 15 amino acids. The J segment lost 4 bases and the V segment lost 4 bases, leaving 9 bases of the junction unmatched. The CDR3 loop reads CASSSGGTGLYEQYF. DNA of the CDR3: TGTGCCAGCAGCTCCGGAGGGACAGGGCTTTACGAGCAGTACTTC.

The chain has TRBV12-3 or TRBV12-4 and TRBJ2-7; D may correspond to TRBD1 or TRBD2 (6 bases each). The V and J ends lost 5 bases and 3 bases respectively, with 14 bases between them. This CDR3 contains 14 residues. CDR3 in amino acids: CASSNREVIYEQYF. The DNA of the CDR3 is TGTGCCAGCAGTAACAGGGAGGTCATCTACGAGCAGTACTTC.

The table lists this clonotype with a few counts. The rearrangement joins TRBV5-1 to TRBJ2-2; D unresolved. V was trimmed by 4 bases and J by 0 bases, leaving 10 bases between them. Germline-derived CDR1 and CDR2 are SGHRS and YFSETQ. The CDR3 is 15 amino acids. The chain's CDR3 is CASSGRSSNTGELFF. CDR3 nucleotides: TGCGCCAGCAGCGGGCGGAGCTCGAACACCGGGGAGCTGTTTTTT.

This clonotype occurred many times. The chain employs TRBV20-1 and TRBJ2-1; D unresolved. The germline gives CDR1 DFQATT, CDR2 SNEGSKA (reference sequence). V gave up 0 bases and J gave up 10 bases, with 10 bases separating them. The CDR3 loop spans 12 amino acids. The CDR3 bases are TGCAGTGCTAGAGATGGCGCCAGCGAGCAGTTCTTC. Translated, it gives CSARDGASEQFF.

This clonotype was found many times. V usage is TRBV3-1 and J usage is TRBJ2-5; 12 positions match TRBD2. The germline V gene has CDR1 LGHDT and CDR2 YNNKEL (reference sequence). The V gene end was trimmed by 1 base and the J gene end by 5 bases; junction bases not matched to a gene: 8. CDR3 length: 17 amino acids. The CDR3 reads CASSQVTSGRRDETQYF. The DNA of the CDR3 is TGTGCCAGCAGCCAAGTGACTAGCGGGAGACGAGATGAGACCCAGTACTTC.

This clonotype was detected many times. The rearrangement links TRBV27 to TRBJ2-1, with TRBD1 matching over 9 bases. CDR1 is MNHEY, CDR2 SMNVEV, per germline (reference sequence). With 4 bases clipped from V and 7 bases from J, the junction kept 8 bases outside the gene matches. The CDR3 has 15 residues. The DNA for the CDR3 is TGTGCCAGCAGTTCCTACTCGACAGGGGGTAATGAGCAGTTCTTC. Its protein product is CASSSYSTGGNEQFF.

At least ten counts were recorded for this clonotype. The rearrangement uses TRBV7-8 and TRBJ1-5; a weak D match, TRBD1 (5 bases). The CDR3 totals 19 residues. Germline V gene data show CDR1 as SGHVS and CDR2 as FQNEAQ. V shed 0 bases and J shed 5 bases, with 23 bases lying between them. Here the CDR3 reads CASSLAQGSAARLHQPQHF. DNA for the CDR3: TGTGCCAGCAGCTTAGCGCAGGGTTCGGCCGCTCGCCTACATCAGCCCCAGCATTTT.

This clonotype has at least ten counts. This rearrangement joins TRBV20-1 to TRBJ1-1, with 7 positions matching TRBD1. The CDR3 has 15 residues. The V and J ends lost 0 bases and 5 bases, in that order; junction bases with no gene match: 9. From germline, CDR1 is DFQATT and CDR2 SNEGSKA (reference sequence). CDR3 residues: CSARDPGGRRTEAFF. DNA of the CDR3: TGCAGTGCTAGAGACCCAGGGGGTAGGAGAACTGAAGCTTTCTTT.

The chain has TRBV24-1 and TRBJ1-5; 11 bases align to TRBD1. CDR3 length equals 16 residues. V was pared by 4 bases and J by 6 bases, with 7 bases of the junction left unmatched. Germline V gene sequence: CDR1 KGHDR, CDR2 SFDVKD. CDR3 nucleotides: TGTGCCACCAGTGAGTCCGGACAGGGGGCGAGTCAGCCCCAGCATTTT. Residues: CATSESGQGASQPQHF.

This clonotype has ten or more counts. The J gene is TRBJ2-7, the V gene TRBV6-1; TRBD2 matches at 7 bases. Germline loops: CDR1 MNHNS, CDR2 SASEGT. Trimming removed 5 bases from V and 2 bases from J; junction bases left unmatched: 12. The CDR3 extends over 16 amino acids. CDR3: CASSSLRTSLPYEQYF. CDR3 nucleotides: TGTGCCAGCAGTTCCTTACGGACTAGTCTGCCCTACGAGCAGTACTTC.

The chain employs TRBV6-2 or TRBV6-3 and TRBJ2-2; 8 bases map to TRBD2. V trimming: 11 bases; J trimming: 7 bases; junction bases outside the gene matches: 9. The CDR3 is 13 amino acids. The germline V gene encodes CDR1 MNHEY and CDR2 SVGEGT. The chain's CDR3 is CALRAGAVGELFF. The DNA for the CDR3 is TGTGCCTTACGAGCGGGAGCTGTCGGGGAGCTGTTTTTT.

In its sample, this clonotype was seen a few times. The V call is TRBV6-1, the J call TRBJ1-5, with 7 bases that match TRBD1. The CDR3 is 15 residues long. V shed 4 bases and J 4 bases; nucleotides not matched to a gene: 7. The germline V gene has CDR1 MNHNS and CDR2 SASEGT. The CDR3 is CASSVGTDGNQPQHF. The DNA of the CDR3 is TGTGCCAGCAGTGTTGGGACAGACGGGAATCAGCCCCAGCATTTT.

This clonotype was seen repeatedly, ten times or more. The chain employs TRBV2 and TRBJ2-2; 8 nucleotides align to TRBD2. Germline CDR1 is SNHLY and CDR2 is FYNNEI. V gave up 8 bases and J gave up 4 bases; unmatched junction bases: 12. CDR3 length: 16 residues. In DNA form, the CDR3 reads TGTGCCAGCGGAATCGACGGGAGGGCCGTCACCGGGGAGCTGTTTTTT. It yields the protein CASGIDGRAVTGELFF.

This clonotype was picked up many times. V gene TRBV2 combines with J gene TRBJ2-7, with 8 nucleotides matching TRBD1. V dropped 6 bases and J dropped 6; count of bases not matched to a gene: 13. The CDR3 has 15 residues. Germline V gene lookup returns CDR1 SNHLY and CDR2 FYNNEI. The CDR3 loop is CASRELTGVLREQYF. The CDR3 DNA reads as TGTGCCAGCAGGGAATTGACAGGGGTACTTCGCGAGCAGTACTTC.

With regard to this clonotype: This may be a read error: a much more frequent sequence differs by one nucleotide. The V gene is TRBV3-1, the J gene TRBJ2-7; no reliable D call. Germline V gives CDR1 LGHDT, CDR2 YNNKEL (reference sequence). V shed 1 base and J shed 9 bases, with 10 bases lying between them. The CDR3 has 12 amino acids. For the CDR3, the DNA is TGTGCCAGCAGCCAAGCGCGTAACGGGCAGTACTTC. Amino acids: CASSQARNGQYF.

On this clonotype itself: Relative to the germline gene, one junction end is altered; a read error may explain this. V gene TRBV20-1 combines with J gene TRBJ2-2; 14 nucleotides match TRBD2. The CDR3 is 18 amino acids. The germline V gene encodes CDR1 DFQATT and CDR2 SNEGSKA (reference sequence). The CDR3 is CSAAAGTSGRAGTGELLF. CDR3 nucleotide sequence: TGCAGTGCTGCTGCCGGGACTAGCGGGAGAGCGGGCACCGGGGAGCTGCTTTTT.